The next 23 T cell receptor beta chains were all read from a single sample in a study of monozygotic twins with inflammatory bowel disease. TCRdb re-called the 5' RACE reads, yielding one record per CDR3 amino acid sequence without DNA. The repertoire shows approximately 85,000 distinct CDR3 sequences; the top ten hold 7.4%. The sequenced sample was blood. These receptors were taken from a human donor with ulcerative colitis or Crohn's disease, or a healthy co-twin of an affected twin (not recorded which).

CDR3 protein: CATSTRYATVKNTGELFF. The chain employs TRBV24-1 and TRBJ2-2; TCRdb reports TRBD1, a call that lacks DNA to check it against. The germline V gene has CDR1 KGHDR and CDR2 SFDVKD. The CDR3 has 18 residues.

The V call is TRBV27, the J call TRBJ1-2; the TRBD1 assignment by TCRdb is unverifiable without DNA. The CDR3 spans 14 residues. Germline V gene sequence: CDR1 MNHEY, CDR2 SMNVEV (reference sequence). CDR3 residues: CASSFDGGISGYTF.

The chain links TRBV20-1 to TRBJ1-5; TCRdb picks TRBD1, but there is no DNA to check that call. Germline CDR1 reads DFQATT; CDR2 reads SNEGSKA (reference sequence). The CDR3 covers 16 residues. CDR3 sequence: CSAGGTGHGGNQPQHF.

The CDR3 spells CSVEDPGQQTEAFF. The rearrangement joins TRBV29-1 to TRBJ1-1; the TCRdb D gene call, TRBD1, has no DNA to confirm it. This CDR3 region has 14 residues. Germline V gene sequence: CDR1 SQVTM, CDR2 ANQGSEA.

This chain links TRBV7-2 with TRBJ1-5. The CDR3 consists of 15 residues. Germline V gives CDR1 SGHTA, CDR2 FQGNSA. The CDR3 loop reads CASSARTSSNQPQHF.

The chain couples TRBV11-1 to TRBJ2-6; the TRBD1 assignment by TCRdb is unverifiable without DNA. CDR3 length: 15 residues. Germline values: CDR1 SGHAT, CDR2 FQDESV (reference sequence). The chain's CDR3 is CASSRQGAGANVLTF.

The V call is TRBV18, the J call TRBJ2-7; TCRdb's D call, TRBD1, is unchecked because there is no DNA. Germline CDR1 is KGHSH and CDR2 is LQKENI. The CDR3 has 13 residues. The CDR3 here is CASSPPWGYEQYF. Full variable domain (rest looked up from reference TRBV18 and TRBJ2-7): NAGVMQNPRHLVRRRGQEARLRCSPMKGHSHVYWYRQLPEEGLKFMVYLQKENIIDESGMPKERFSAEFPKEGPSILRIQQVVRGDSAAYFCASSPPWGYEQYFGPGTRLTVT.

The chain combines TRBV7-2 with TRBJ2-7; no DNA is available, so the TRBD1 call from TCRdb remains unchecked. This CDR3 spans 14 amino acids. Per the germline V gene, CDR1 is SGHTA and CDR2 is FQGNSA. The CDR3 sequence: CASSPRTSSYEQYF.

V is TRBV20-1 and J is TRBJ1-1; TCRdb picks TRBD1, but there is no DNA to check that call. CDR3 length: 13 residues. The V gene's germline CDR1 is DFQATT and CDR2 SNEGSKA (reference sequence). CDR3 protein: CSAGGQVLGEAFF.

The rearrangement links TRBV9 to TRBJ1-4; the D call of TRBD1 rests on TCRdb alone, since no DNA is present to check it. The CDR3 has 14 amino acids. CDR1 and CDR2 (germline): SGDLS, YYNGEE. The CDR3 here is CASSSQGGNEKLFF.

The chain couples TRBV20-1 to TRBJ1-2. Germline CDR1 reads DFQATT; CDR2 reads SNEGSKA (reference sequence). The CDR3 spans 13 residues. The CDR3 region is CSANPGRAGGYTF.

V is TRBV11-2 and J is TRBJ2-5; checking the TCRdb D call of TRBD2 is not possible without DNA. From germline, CDR1 is SGHAT and CDR2 FQNNGV. There are 15 residues in the CDR3. The CDR3 sequence: CASSLGAGGGGTQYF.

V is TRBV20-1 and J is TRBJ2-3; TCRdb reports TRBD1, a call that lacks DNA to check it against. The germline gives CDR1 DFQATT, CDR2 SNEGSKA (reference sequence). CDR3 length equals 17 residues. The CDR3 loop reads CSAPPLFSGGFEDTQYF.

The J gene is TRBJ2-7, the V gene TRBV11-2. This CDR3 has 13 amino acids. Germline CDR1 is SGHAT and CDR2 is FQNNGV. The chain's CDR3 is CASSTDRSYEQYF.

The chain recombines TRBV7-8 with TRBJ2-3; TCRdb names TRBD1, which stays unverified in the absence of DNA. The CDR3 runs 14 residues. From germline, CDR1 is SGHVS and CDR2 FQNEAQ. The CDR3 region is CASSRTFSTDTQYF.

This sequence joins TRBV7-9 and TRBJ1-1; the TCRdb call, TRBD1, lacks DNA for checking. The CDR3 runs to 14 residues. The germline CDR1 and CDR2 sequences are SEHNR and FQNEAQ (reference sequence). The CDR3 reads CASSEGQGETEAFF.

V is TRBV20-1 and J is TRBJ1-4; there is no DNA to check the TCRdb D call of TRBD1. Germline lookup yields CDR1 DFQATT and CDR2 SNEGSKA (reference sequence). The CDR3 is made up of 13 amino acids. This CDR3 is CSAAGQGGEKLFF.

This CDR3 is CATRGAQSNTEAFF. The rearrangement uses TRBV18 and TRBJ1-1; TCRdb's D gene call, TRBD1, goes unchecked for lack of DNA. Germline V gene lookup returns CDR1 KGHSH and CDR2 LQKENI. The CDR3 is 14 amino acids.

The CDR3 sequence: CASSRTANQPQHF. V usage is TRBV12-3 or TRBV12-4 and J usage is TRBJ1-5. This CDR3 spans 13 amino acids.

CDR3: CASRTGRGTNTGELFF. The rearrangement uses TRBV5-1 and TRBJ2-2; the D call of TRBD1 rests on TCRdb alone, since no DNA is present to check it. The CDR3 has 16 amino acids. Germline CDR1 SGHRS, CDR2 YFSETQ.

V gene TRBV7-8 combines with J gene TRBJ1-2. The length of the CDR3 is 13 residues. Germline V gives CDR1 SGHVS, CDR2 FQNEAQ. CDR3 loop: CASSLGGDYGYTF.

The chain joins TRBV7-8 to TRBJ1-5. CDR3 size: 17 residues. Germline V gene lookup returns CDR1 SGHVS and CDR2 FQNEAQ. CDR3 loop: CASSLSSRVYSNQPQHF.

CDR3 protein: CASSSPGTGNNEQYF. The chain carries TRBV7-9 and TRBJ2-7; TCRdb picks TRBD1, but there is no DNA to check that call. This CDR3 is built from 15 residues. Germline-derived CDR1 and CDR2 are SEHNR and FQNEAQ (reference sequence).